The present T cell receptor (beta chain) was sequenced within a study of cytomegalovirus exposure and HLA in healthy donors. General observations from the study: TCR beta sequences numbering more than 15,000 were associated with HLA alleles at 0.05 false discovery rate in a later analysis. An analysis was carried out at a later point. It showed that HLA-associated TCR beta chains were more clonally expanded than equally common non-associated chains. A few CMV-associated chains were confirmed in vitro to be specific for CMV antigens.

Primers for the PCR totalled 60 Vbeta and 13 Jbeta. Original processing methods: A later analysis counted approximately 80 million unique TCR beta chains, some 10 million shared. Produced via immunoSEQ multiplex PCR; TCRdb's table is partial and in-frame only. V and J calls and clone size are as listed in that table; D and trimming were resolved from the DNA. Seen in this sample are about 170,000 clones; the ten most common clones hold roughly 1.3%. This CDR3 region has 13 residues. The germline gives CDR1 GTSNPN, CDR2 SVGIG (reference sequence). V dropped 2 bases and J dropped 7 bases, with 11 bases sitting between them. Details on this clone: Its target is unknown.

Specimen: PBMCs. The rearrangement uses TRBV30 and TRBJ1-4; D not resolved. The receptor comes from a woman aged 60-70 years in good health and CMV-seronegative. This CDR3 is CAWSIEEGEKLFF. The CDR3 nucleotides read TGTGCCTGGAGTATAGAGGAAGGTGAAAAACTGTTTTTT.